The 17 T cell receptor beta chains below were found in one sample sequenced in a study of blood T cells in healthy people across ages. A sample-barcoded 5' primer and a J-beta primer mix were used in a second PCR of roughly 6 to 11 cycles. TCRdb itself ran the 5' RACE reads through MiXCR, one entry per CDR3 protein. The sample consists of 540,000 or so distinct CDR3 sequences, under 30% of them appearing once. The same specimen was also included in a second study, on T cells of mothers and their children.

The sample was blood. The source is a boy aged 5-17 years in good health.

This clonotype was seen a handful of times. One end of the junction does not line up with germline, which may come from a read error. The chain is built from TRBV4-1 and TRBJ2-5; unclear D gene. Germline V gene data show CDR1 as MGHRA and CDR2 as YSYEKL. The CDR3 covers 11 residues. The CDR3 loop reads CASSQDRHPFF. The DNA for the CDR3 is TGCGCCAGCAGCCAAGATCGGCACCCGTTCTTC.

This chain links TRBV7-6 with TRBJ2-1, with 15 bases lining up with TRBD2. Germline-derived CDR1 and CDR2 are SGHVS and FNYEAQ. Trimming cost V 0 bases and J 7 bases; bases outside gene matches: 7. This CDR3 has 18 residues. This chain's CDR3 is CASSLAGLAGGYANEQFF. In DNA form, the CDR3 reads TGTGCCAGCAGCTTAGCGGGACTAGCGGGGGGATACGCGAATGAGCAGTTCTTC.

CDR3 sequence (DNA): TGTGCCAGCAGCCAGCTAGGGGGCCGGGGGGGCTACACCTTC. Its protein product is CASSQLGGRGGYTF. This chain connects TRBV3-1 to TRBJ1-2; TRBD1 agrees at 7 bases. Unmatched junction bases numbered 9, after V lost 3 bases and J lost 8 bases. Germline CDR1 is LGHDT and CDR2 is YNNKEL (reference sequence). This CDR3 comprises 14 residues.

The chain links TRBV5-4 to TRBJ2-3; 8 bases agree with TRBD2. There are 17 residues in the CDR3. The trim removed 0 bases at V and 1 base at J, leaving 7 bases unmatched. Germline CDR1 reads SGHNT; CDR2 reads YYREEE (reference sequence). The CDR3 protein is CASSLGSAGVGTDTQYF. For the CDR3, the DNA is TGTGCCAGCAGCTTGGGCTCAGCGGGGGTAGGCACAGATACGCAGTATTTT.

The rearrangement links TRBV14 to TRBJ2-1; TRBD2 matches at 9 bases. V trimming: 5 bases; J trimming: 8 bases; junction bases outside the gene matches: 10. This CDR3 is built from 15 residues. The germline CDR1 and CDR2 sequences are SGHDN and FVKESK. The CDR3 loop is CASSDIAGVTDEQFF. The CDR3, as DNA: TGTGCCAGCAGCGATATAGCGGGAGTAACGGATGAGCAGTTCTTC.

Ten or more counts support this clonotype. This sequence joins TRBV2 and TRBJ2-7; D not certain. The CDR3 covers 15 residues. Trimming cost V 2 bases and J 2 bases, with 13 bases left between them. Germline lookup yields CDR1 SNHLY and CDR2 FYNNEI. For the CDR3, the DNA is TGTGCCAGCAGTGAATCGTCCAGGCCAACCTACGAGCAGTACTTC. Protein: CASSESSRPTYEQYF.

CDR3 coding DNA: TGCGCCAGCAGCTTGGAAGCGGGGAGCGGCTATGGCTACACCTTC. It yields the protein CASSLEAGSGYGYTF. This chain links TRBV5-1 with TRBJ1-2; D uncertain. Trimming removed 0 bases from V and 4 bases from J, with 13 bases in between. The CDR3 covers 15 residues. Looked up from germline, CDR1 is SGHRS and CDR2 is YFSETQ.

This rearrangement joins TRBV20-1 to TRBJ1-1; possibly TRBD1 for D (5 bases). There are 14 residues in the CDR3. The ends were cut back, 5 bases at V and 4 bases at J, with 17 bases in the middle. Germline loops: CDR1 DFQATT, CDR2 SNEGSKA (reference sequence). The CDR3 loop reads CSAAGHGGITEAFF. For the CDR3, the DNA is TGCAGTGCTGCAGGACACGGGGGGATCACTGAAGCTTTCTTT.

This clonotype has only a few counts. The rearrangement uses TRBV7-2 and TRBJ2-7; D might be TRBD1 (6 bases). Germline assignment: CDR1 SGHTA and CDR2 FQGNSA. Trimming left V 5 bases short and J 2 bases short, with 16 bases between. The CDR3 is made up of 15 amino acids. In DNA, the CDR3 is TGTGCCAGCAGCACCCTGACAGGTTACACCTACGAGCAGTACTTC. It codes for CASSTLTGYTYEQYF.

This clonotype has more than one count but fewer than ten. The CDR3 loop is CASSLADRGSNTIYF. CDR3 DNA sequence: TGTGCCAGCAGCTTAGCGGACAGGGGGTCAAACACCATATATTTT. V usage is TRBV11-2 and J usage is TRBJ1-3; TRBD1 agrees at 10 bases. Germline V gene data show CDR1 as SGHAT and CDR2 as FQNNGV. The CDR3 is made up of 15 amino acids. V was pared by 1 base and J by 6 bases, with 3 bases of the junction left unmatched. Looking up the rest from reference TRBV11-2 and TRBJ1-3 gives the full variable domain: EAGVAQSPRYKIIEKRQSVAFWCNPISGHATLYWYQQILGQGPKLLIQFQNNGVVDDSQLPKDRFSAERLKGVDSTLKIQPAKLEDSAVYLCASSLADRGSNTIYFGEGSWLTVV.

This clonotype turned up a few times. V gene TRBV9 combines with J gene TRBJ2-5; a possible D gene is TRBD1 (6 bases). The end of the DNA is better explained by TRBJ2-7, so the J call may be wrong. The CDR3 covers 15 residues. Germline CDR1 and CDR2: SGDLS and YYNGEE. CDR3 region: CASSVAGTSTYEQYF. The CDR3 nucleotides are TGTGCCAGCAGCGTAGCTGGGACAAGCACCTACGAGCAGTACTTC.

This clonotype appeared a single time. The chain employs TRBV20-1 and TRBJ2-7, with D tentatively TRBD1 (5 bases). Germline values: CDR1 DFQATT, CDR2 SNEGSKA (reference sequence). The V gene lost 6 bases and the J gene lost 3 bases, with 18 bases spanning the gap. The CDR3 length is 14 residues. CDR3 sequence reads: CSASGQGIFYEQYF. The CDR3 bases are TGCAGTGCCTCTGGGCAGGGCATATTCTACGAGCAGTACTTC.

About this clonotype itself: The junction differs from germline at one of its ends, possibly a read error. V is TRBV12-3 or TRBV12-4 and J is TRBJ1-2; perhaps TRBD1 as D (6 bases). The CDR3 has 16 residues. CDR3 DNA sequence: TGTGCCAGCAGTTTCACTAACAGGGCTTCTAGCTATGGCTGCACCTTC. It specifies CASSFTNRASSYGCTF.

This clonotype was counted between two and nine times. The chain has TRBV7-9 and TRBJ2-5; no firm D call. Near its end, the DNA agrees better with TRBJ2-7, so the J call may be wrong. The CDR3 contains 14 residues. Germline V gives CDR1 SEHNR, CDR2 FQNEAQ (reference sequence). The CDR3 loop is CASSLGVSPYEQYF. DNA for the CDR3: TGTGCCAGCTCCCTTGGGGTCAGCCCCTACGAGCAGTACTTC.

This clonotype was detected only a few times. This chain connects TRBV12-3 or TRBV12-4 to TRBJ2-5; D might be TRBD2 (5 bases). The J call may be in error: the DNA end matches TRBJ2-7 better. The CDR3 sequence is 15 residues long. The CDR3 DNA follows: TGTGCCAGCAGTCACCGGCGGATGGAGGACTACGAGCAGTACTTC. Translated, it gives CASSHRRMEDYEQYF.

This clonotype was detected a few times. Written as DNA, the CDR3 is TGTGCCAGCAGTCCGCAGGGACCCCTGGGGACCCAGTACTTC. This encodes CASSPQGPLGTQYF. The chain couples TRBV28 to TRBJ2-5; D may be TRBD1 or TRBD2 (5 bases each). CDR1 and CDR2 (germline): MDHEN, SYDVKM. V gave up 5 bases and J gave up 7 bases, with 17 bases separating them. The CDR3 totals 14 residues.

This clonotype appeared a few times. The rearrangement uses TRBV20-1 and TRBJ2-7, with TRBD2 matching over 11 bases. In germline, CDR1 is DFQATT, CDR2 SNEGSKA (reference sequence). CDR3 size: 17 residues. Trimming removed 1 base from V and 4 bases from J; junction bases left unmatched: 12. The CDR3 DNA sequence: TGCAGTGCTAGAGTGGATAGCGGGGGGGGGCGAGCGTACGAGCAGTACTTC. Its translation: CSARVDSGGGRAYEQYF.